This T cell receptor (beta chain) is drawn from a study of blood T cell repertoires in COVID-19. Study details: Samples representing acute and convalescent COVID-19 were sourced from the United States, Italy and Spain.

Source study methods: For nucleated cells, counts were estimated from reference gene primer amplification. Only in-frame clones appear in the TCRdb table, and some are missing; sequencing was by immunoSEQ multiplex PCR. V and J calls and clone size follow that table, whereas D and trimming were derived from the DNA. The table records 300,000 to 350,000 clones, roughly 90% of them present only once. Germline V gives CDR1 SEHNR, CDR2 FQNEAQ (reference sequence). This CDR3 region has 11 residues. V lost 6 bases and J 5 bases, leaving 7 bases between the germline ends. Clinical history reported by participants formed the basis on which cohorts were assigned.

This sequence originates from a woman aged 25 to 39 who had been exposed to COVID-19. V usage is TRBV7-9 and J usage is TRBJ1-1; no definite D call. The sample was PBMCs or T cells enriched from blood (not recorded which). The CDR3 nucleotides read TGTGCCAGCAGGCCGGGGACTGAAGCTTTCTTT. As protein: CASRPGTEAFF.